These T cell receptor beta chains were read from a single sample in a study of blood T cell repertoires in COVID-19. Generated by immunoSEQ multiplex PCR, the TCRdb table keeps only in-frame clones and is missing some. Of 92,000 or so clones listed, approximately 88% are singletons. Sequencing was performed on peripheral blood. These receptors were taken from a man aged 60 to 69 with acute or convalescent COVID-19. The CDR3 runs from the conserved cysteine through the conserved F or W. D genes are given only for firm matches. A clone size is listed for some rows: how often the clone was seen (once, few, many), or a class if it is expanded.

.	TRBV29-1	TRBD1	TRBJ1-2	TGCAGCGTTGAAGGGACAGGCCTTTCTAACTATGGCTACACCTTC	CSVEGTGLSNYGYTF
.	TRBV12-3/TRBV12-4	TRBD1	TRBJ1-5	TGTGCCAGCAGCCAGGGGGCCGGGCAGCCCCAGCATTTT	CASSQGAGQPQHF
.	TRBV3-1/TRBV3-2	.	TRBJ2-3	TGTGCCAGCAGCCAAGATCGAGTGGGGGGTACAGATACGCAGTATTTT	CASSQDRVGGTDTQYF
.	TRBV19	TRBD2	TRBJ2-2	TGTGCCAGTAGTATAGTAGGCGGGAGGGCCACCGGGGAGCTGTTTTTT	CASSIVGGRATGELFF
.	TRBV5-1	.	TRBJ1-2	TGCGCCAGCAGCTTGGCGGACAGAGAGATTTATGGCTACACCTTC	CASSLADREIYGYTF
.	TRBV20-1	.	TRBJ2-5	TGCAGTGCTAGTGTACTAGTTACAGAGACCCAGTACTTC	CSASVLVTETQYF
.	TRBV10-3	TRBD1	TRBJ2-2	TGTGCCATCCAACGGGACAGTTCAGCCGGGGAGCTGTTTTTT	CAIQRDSSAGELFF
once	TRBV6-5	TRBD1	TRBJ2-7	TGTGCCAGCAGTTACTCGGACGGGACAGGGGGCCACGAGCAGTACTTC	CASSYSDGTGGHEQYF
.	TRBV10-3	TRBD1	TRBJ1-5	TGTGCCATCAGTGAGGGACAGGGGAGCAATCAGCCCCAGCATTTT	CAISEGQGSNQPQHF
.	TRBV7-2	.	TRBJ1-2	TGTGCCAGCAGCTTAGTGTCCAGGGGAACCTATGGCTACACCTTC	CASSLVSRGTYGYTF
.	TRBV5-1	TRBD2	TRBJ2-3	TGCGCCAGCAGCCTAGCGGGGGGAGATACGCAGTATTTT	CASSLAGGDTQYF
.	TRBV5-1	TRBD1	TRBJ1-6	TGCGCCAGCAGCTTGGGACGGGACAGGGTTAATTCACCCCTCCACTTT	CASSLGRDRVNSPLHF
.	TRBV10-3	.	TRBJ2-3	TGTGCCATCAGGATGGACAGTGGTCCAGATACGCAGTATTTT	CAIRMDSGPDTQYF
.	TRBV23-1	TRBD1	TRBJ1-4	TGCGGTCAAATTTCCGGGACAGGGGACGAAAAACTGTTTTTT	CGQISGTGDEKLFF
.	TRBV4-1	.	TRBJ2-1	TGCGCCAGCAGCCCGGTTGTGTTCACTAGTAAGTACAATGAGCAGTTCTTC	CASSPVVFTSKYNEQFF
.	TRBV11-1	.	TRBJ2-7	TGTGCCAGCAGCCAACCCCCCTCTACGGAGCAGTACTTC	CASSQPPSTEQYF
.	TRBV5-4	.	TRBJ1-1	TGTGCCAGCAGCTTCCCGGGTGCTGAAGCTTTCTTT	CASSFPGAEAFF
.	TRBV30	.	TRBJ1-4	TGTGCCTGGAGACAGAATAATGAAAAACTGTTTTTT	CAWRQNNEKLFF
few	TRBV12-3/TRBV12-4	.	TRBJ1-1	TGTGCCAGCACCCCCACAGGGTGGGCTGAAGCTTTCTTT	CASTPTGWAEAFF
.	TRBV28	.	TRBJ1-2	TGTGCCAGCAGTTTCATCCGGGTCCGTGGCTACACCTTC	CASSFIRVRGYTF
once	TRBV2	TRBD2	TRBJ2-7	TGTGCCAGCAGTAGACTAGCGGACTCCTACGAGCAGTACTTC	CASSRLADSYEQYF
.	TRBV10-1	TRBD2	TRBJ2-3	TGCGCCAGCAGTTATGGCTTGGGGACTAGCGGTCCAGATACGCAGTATTTT	CASSYGLGTSGPDTQYF
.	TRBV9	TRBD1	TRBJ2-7	TGTGCCCGCTCCGGGACAGGGGGCGCTCACTCCTACGAGCAGTACTTC	CARSGTGGAHSYEQYF
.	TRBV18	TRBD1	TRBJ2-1	TGTGCCAGCTCACCACGAAACGTCGGGACAGGGGCCTACAATGAGCAGTTCTTC	CASSPRNVGTGAYNEQFF
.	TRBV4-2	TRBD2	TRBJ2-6	TGTGCCAGCAGCCAAGAACGGGCTAGCGGATATAGCTCTGGGGCCAACGTCCTGACTTTC	CASSQERASGYSSGANVLTF
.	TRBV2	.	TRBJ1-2	TGTGCCAGCAGCAGACAGGCTTATTATGGCTACACCTTC	CASSRQAYYGYTF
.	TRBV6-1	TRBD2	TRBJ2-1	TGTGCCAGCAGTGAGGGACTAGCGGCCTACAATGAGCAGTTCTTC	CASSEGLAAYNEQFF
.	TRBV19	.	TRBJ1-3	TGTGCCAGTAGTACCTTTCACGGACAGGGAAACACCATATATTTT	CASSTFHGQGNTIYF
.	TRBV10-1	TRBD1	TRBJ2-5	TGCGCCAGCAGGGACGGACAGGGCCAAGAGACCCAGTACTTC	CASRDGQGQETQYF
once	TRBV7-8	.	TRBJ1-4	TGTGCCAGCACCCCGTGGGGGGAGGGTGAAAAACTGTTTTTT	CASTPWGEGEKLFF
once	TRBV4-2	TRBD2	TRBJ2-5	TGTGCCAGCAGCCAAGTATTAGGGCTAGCGGGGAAGACCCAGTACTTC	CASSQVLGLAGKTQYF
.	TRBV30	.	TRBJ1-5	TGTGCCTGGAGTGTTCAGGCGTCGAGCAATCAGCCCCAGCATTTT	CAWSVQASSNQPQHF
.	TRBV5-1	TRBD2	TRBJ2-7	TGCGCCAGCAGCTTGGGGCTAGCGGGGTTCGAGCAGTACTTC	CASSLGLAGFEQYF
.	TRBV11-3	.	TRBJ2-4	TGTGCCAGCAGCTTAGGACGGGGAAACATTCAGTACTTC	CASSLGRGNIQYF
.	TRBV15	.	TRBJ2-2	TGTGCCACCAGTCAGAACACCGGGGAGCTGTTTTTT	CATSQNTGELFF
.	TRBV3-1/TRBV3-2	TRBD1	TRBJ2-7	TGTGCCAGCAGCCCCTCAGGGGGCTCCTACGAGCAGTACTTC	CASSPSGGSYEQYF
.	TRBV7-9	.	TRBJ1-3	TGTGCCACCCGGACCGGGGTCTCTGGAAACACCATATATTTT	CATRTGVSGNTIYF
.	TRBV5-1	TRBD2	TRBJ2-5	TGCGCCAGCAGCCCGTCTAGCGGGGGATACCAAGAGACCCAGTACTTC	CASSPSSGGYQETQYF
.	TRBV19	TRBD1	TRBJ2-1	TGTGCCAGTAAACGGGACAGGGACTTCAATGAGCAGTTCTTC	CASKRDRDFNEQFF
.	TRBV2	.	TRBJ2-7	TGTGCCAGCAGTGAACTAGGGGCCCTAATCTCCTACGAGCAGTACTTC	CASSELGALISYEQYF
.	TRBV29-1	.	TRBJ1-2	TGCAGCGGGGGGAATACGGACTATGGCTACACCTTC	CSGGNTDYGYTF
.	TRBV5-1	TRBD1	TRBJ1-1	TGCGCCAGCAGCTTGAAGCCCGGGACAGATTTTGAAGCTTTCTTT	CASSLKPGTDFEAFF
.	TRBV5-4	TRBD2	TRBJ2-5	TGTGCCAGCAGCTTTTCTTTGAGGTCTAGCGGGTCCCAGGGCCAAGAGACCCAGTACTTC	CASSFSLRSSGSQGQETQYF
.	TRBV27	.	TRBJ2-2	TGTGCCAGCAGTTCCGTCTCTCGGAACACCGGGGAGCTGTTTTTT	CASSSVSRNTGELFF
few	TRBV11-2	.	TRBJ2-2	TGTGCCAGCAGCGCCAGGGGGGCGAACACCGGGGAGCTGTTTTTT	CASSARGANTGELFF